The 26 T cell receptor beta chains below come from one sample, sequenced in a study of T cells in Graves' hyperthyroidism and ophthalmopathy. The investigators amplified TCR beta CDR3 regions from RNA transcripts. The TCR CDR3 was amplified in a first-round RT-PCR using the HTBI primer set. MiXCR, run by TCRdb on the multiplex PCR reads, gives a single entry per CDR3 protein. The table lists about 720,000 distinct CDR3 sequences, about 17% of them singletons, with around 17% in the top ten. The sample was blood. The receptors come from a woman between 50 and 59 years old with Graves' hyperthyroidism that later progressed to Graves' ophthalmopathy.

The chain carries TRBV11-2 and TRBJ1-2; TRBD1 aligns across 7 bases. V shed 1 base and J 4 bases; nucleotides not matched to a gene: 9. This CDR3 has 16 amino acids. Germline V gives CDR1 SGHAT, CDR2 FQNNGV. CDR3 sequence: CASSLGDSDYAYGYTF. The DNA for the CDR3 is TGTGCCAGCAGCTTAGGGGACAGCGACTACGCCTATGGCTACACCTTC.

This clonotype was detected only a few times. CDR3 loop: CASSYSGGPRGEKLFF. As DNA, the CDR3 is TGTGCCAGCAGTTATAGCGGGGGGCCCAGGGGGGAAAAACTGTTTTTT. This chain joins TRBV6-9 and TRBJ1-4, with 7 bases matching TRBD1. CDR3 length: 16 amino acids. The germline V gene has CDR1 MNHGY and CDR2 SVAAGI. V shed 2 bases, J shed 8 bases, and the junction held 11 bases outside the gene matches.

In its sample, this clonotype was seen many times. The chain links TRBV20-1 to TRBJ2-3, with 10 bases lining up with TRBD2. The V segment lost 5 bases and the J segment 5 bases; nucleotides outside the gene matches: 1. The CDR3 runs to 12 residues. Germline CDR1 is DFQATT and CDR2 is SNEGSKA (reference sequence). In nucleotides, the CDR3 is TGCAGTGCTTGGACTAGCGGAGATACGCAGTATTTT. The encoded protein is CSAWTSGDTQYF.

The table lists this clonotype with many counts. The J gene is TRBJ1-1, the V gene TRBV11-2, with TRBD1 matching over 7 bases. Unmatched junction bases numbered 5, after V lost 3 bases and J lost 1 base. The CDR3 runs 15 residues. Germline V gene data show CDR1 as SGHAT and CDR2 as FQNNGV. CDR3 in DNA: TGTGCCAGCAGCTTGTGGGGGGACAGGAACACTGAAGCTTTCTTT. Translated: CASSLWGDRNTEAFF. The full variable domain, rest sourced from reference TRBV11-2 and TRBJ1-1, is EAGVAQSPRYKIIEKRQSVAFWCNPISGHATLYWYQQILGQGPKLLIQFQNNGVVDDSQLPKDRFSAERLKGVDSTLKIQPAKLEDSAVYLCASSLWGDRNTEAFFGQGTRLTVV.

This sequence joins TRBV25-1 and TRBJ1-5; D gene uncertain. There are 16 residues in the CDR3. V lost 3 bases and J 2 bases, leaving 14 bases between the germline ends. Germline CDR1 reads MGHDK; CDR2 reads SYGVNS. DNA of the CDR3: TGTGCCAGCAGTGATCGGCGTTCAGGCGGCAATCAGCCCCAGCATTTT. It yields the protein CASSDRRSGGNQPQHF.

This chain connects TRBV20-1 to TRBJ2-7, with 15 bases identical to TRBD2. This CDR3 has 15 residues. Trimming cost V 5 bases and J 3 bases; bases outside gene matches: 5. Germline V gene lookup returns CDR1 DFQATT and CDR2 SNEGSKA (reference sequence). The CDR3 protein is CSAHGLAGGLYEQYF. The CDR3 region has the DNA TGCAGTGCTCATGGACTAGCGGGGGGGCTCTACGAGCAGTACTTC.

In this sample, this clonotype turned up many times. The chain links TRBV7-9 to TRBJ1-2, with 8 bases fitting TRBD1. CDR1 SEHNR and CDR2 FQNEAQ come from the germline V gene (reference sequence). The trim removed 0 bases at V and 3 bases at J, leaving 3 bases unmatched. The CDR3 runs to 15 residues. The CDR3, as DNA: TGTGCCAGCAGCTTAGCCCCGGGACAGGACTATGGCTACACCTTC. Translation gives CASSLAPGQDYGYTF.

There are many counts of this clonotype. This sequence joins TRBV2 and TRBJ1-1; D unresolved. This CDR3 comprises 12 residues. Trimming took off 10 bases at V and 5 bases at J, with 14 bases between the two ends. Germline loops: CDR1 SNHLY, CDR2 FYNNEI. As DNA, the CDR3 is TGTGCCATTCTTTCTGGAGAAACTGAAGCTTTCTTT. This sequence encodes CAILSGETEAFF.

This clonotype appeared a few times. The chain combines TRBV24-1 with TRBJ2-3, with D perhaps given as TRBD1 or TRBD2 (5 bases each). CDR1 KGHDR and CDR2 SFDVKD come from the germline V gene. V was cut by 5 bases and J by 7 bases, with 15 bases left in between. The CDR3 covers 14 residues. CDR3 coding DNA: TGTGCCACCAGTGCCGGGACCCGCTCCAATACGCAGTATTTT. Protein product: CATSAGTRSNTQYF.

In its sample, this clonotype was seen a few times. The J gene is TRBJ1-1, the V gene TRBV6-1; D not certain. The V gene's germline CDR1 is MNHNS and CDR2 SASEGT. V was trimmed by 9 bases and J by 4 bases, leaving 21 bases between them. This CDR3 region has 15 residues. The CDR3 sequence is CASSSFVTPSTEAFF. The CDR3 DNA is TGTGCCAGTTCATCTTTTGTGACTCCTAGCACTGAAGCTTTCTTT.

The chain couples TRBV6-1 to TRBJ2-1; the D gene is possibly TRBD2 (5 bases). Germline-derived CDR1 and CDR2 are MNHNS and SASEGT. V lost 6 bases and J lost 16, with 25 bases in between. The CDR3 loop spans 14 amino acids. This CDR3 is CASSLEVGGQIGFF. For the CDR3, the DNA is TGTGCCAGCAGCTTGGAGGTTGGAGGCCAAATTGGTTTCTTC.

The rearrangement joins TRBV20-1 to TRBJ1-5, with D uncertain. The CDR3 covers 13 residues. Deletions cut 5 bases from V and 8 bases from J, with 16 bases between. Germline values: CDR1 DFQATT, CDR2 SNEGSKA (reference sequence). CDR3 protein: CSAGDYPKEPQHF. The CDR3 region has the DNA TGCAGTGCTGGGGATTACCCGAAAGAGCCCCAGCATTTT.

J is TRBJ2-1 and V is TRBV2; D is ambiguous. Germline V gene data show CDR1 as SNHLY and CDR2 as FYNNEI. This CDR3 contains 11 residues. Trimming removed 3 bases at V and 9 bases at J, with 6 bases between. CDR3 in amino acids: CASSDLGEQFF. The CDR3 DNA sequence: TGTGCCAGCAGTGATTTGGGTGAGCAGTTCTTC.

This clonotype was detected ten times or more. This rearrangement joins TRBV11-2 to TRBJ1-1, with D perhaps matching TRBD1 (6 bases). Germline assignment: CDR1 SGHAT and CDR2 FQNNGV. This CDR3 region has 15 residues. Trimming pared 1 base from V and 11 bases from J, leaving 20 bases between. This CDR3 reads CASSLGAQGPLGAFF. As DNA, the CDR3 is TGTGCCAGCAGCTTAGGGGCACAGGGACCATTGGGCGCTTTCTTT.

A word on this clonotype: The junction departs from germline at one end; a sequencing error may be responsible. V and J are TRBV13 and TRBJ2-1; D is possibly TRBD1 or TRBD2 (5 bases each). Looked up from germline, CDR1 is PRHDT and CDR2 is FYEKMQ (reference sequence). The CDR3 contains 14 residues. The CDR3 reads CTSSSGTGQGEQFF. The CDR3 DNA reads TGTACCAGCAGCTCAGGGACCGGGCAAGGTGAGCAGTTCTTC.

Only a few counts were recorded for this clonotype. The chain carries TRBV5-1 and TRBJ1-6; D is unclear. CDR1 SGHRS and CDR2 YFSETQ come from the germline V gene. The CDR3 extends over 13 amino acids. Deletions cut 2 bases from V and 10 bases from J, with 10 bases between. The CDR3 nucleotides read TGCGCCAGCAGCTTCAACGGGCAATCACCCCTCCACTTT. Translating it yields CASSFNGQSPLHF.

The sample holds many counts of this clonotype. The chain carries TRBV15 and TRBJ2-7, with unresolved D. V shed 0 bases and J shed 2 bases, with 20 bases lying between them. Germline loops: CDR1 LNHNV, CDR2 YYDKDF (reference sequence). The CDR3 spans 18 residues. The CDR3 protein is CATSRDLVGGTATYEQYF. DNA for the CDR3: TGTGCCACCAGCAGAGATCTCGTGGGCGGAACAGCCACCTACGAGCAGTACTTC.

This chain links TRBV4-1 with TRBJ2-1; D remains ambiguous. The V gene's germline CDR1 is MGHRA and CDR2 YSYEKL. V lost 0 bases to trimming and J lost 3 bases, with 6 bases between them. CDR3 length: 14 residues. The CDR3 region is CASSQEQRYNEQFF. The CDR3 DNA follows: TGCGCCAGCAGCCAAGAGCAGCGCTACAATGAGCAGTTCTTC.

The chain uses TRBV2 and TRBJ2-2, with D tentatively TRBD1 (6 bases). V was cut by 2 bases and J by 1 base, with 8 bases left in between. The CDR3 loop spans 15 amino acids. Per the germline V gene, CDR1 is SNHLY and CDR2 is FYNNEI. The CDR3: CASSENRVNTGELFF. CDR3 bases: TGTGCCAGCAGTGAAAACAGGGTGAACACCGGGGAGCTGTTTTTT. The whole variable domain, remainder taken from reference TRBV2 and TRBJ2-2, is EPEVTQTPSHQVTQMGQEVILRCVPISNHLYFYWYRQILGQKVEFLVSFYNNEISEKSEIFDDQFSVERPDGSNFTLKIRSTKLEDSAMYFCASSENRVNTGELFFGEGSRLTVL.

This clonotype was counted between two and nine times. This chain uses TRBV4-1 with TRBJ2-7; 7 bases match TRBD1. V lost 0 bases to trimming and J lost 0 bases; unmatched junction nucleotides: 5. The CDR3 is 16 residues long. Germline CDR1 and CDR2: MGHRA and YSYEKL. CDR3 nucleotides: TGCGCCAGCAGCCAAGAGACCCGGGACAGCTCCTACGAGCAGTACTTC. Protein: CASSQETRDSSYEQYF.

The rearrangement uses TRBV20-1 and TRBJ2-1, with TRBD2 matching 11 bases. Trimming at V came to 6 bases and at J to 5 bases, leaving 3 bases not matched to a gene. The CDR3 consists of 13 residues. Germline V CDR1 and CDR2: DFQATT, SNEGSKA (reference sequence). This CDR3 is CSATGLADNEQFF. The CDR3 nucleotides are TGCAGTGCGACGGGACTAGCGGACAATGAGCAGTTCTTC.

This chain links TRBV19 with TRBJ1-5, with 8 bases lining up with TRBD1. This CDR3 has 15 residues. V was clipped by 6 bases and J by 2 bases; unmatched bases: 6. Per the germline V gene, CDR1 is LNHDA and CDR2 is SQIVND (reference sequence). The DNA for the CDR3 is TGTGCCAGTAGGTTGACAGGGGCCGGCAATCAGCCCCAGCATTTT. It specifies CASRLTGAGNQPQHF.

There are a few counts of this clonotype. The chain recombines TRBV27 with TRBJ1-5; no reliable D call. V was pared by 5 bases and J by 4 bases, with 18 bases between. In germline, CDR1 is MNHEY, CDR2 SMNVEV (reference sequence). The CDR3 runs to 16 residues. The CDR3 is CASSPLAVSVNQPQHF. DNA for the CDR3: TGTGCCAGCAGTCCCTTGGCCGTGTCAGTAAATCAGCCCCAGCATTTT.

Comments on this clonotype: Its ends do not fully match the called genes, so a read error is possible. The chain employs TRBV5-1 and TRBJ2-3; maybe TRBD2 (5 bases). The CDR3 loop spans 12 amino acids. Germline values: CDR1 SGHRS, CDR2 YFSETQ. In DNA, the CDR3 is TGCGCCAGTAGGGAGCTCACAGTTACGCAGTATTTT. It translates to CASRELTVTQYF.

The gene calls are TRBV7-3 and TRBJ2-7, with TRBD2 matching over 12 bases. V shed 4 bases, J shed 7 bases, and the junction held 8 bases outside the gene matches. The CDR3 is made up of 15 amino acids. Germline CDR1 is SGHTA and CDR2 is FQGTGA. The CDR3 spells CASSSMGLAGGEQYF. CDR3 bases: TGTGCCAGCAGCTCGATGGGACTAGCGGGCGGGGAGCAGTACTTC.

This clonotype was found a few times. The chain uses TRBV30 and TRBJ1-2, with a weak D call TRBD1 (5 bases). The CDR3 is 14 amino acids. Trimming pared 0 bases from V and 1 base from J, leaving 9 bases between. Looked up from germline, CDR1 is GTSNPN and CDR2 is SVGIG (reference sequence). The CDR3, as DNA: TGTGCCTGGAGTGTGTCTGGGGGTAACTATGGCTACACCTTC. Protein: CAWSVSGGNYGYTF.